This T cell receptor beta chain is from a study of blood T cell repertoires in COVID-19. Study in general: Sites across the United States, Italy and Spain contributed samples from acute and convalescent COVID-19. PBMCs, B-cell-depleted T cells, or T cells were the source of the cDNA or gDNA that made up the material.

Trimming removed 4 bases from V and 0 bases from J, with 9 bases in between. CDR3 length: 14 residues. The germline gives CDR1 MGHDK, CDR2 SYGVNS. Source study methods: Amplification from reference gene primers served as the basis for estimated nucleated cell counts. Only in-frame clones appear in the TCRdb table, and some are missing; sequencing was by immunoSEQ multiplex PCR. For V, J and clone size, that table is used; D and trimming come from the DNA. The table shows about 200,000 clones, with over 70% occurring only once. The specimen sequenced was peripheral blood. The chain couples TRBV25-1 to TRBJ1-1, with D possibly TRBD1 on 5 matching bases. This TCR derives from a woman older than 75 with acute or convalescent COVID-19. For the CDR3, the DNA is TGTGCCAGCAGTGTGCAGGGTATGAACACTGAAGCTTTCTTT. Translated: CASSVQGMNTEAFF.